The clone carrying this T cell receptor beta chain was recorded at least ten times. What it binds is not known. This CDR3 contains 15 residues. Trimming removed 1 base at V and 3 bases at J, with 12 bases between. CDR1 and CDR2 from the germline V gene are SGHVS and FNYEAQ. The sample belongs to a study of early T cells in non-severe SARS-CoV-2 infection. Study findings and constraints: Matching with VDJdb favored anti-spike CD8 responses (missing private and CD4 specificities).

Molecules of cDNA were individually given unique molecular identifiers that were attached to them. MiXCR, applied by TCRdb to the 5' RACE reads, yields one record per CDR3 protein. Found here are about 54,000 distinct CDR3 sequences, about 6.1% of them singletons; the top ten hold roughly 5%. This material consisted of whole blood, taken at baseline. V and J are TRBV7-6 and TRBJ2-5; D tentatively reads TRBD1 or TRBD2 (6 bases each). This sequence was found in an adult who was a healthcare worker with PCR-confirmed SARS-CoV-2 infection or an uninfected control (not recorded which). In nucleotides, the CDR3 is TGTGCCAGCAGCTTAGTCGGGGGCCGGGAAGAGACCCAGTACTTC. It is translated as CASSLVGGREETQYF.